These 26 T cell receptor beta chains were sequenced from one sample in a study of regulatory T cells in long-lasting Graves disease. Time point noted: newly diagnosed GD, antithyroid drugs for less than 3 months. The TCR library used RNA extracted from PBMCs. Researchers made TCR beta libraries by using iRepertoire HTBI primers and running Arm-PCR on CDR3 regions. TCRdb called the multiplex PCR reads again in MiXCR, with one record for every CDR3 protein. The data contain more than 450,000 distinct CDR3 sequences, roughly 16% of them singletons. These data were likewise used in another study, on T cells in Graves' hyperthyroidism and ophthalmopathy.

This material consisted of peripheral blood mononuclear cells (PBMCs), taken at new diagnosis, from a patient treated with antithyroid drugs. Receptors originate from a man aged 40-49 years with Graves disease.

The chain combines TRBV29-1 with TRBJ1-1, with 7 positions matching TRBD1. Unmatched junction bases numbered 7, after V lost 6 bases and J lost 0 bases. The CDR3 runs 14 residues. Looked up from germline, CDR1 is SQVTM and CDR2 is ANQGSEA. The CDR3 DNA sequence: TGCAGCGTCAAGGGGGCCAGGCTGAACACTGAAGCTTTCTTT. Protein sequence: CSVKGARLNTEAFF.

The sample holds a few counts of this clonotype. The chain has TRBV19 and TRBJ2-5, with 7 bases aligning to TRBD2. With V trimmed by 10 bases and J by 5 bases, 10 bases remained unmatched. Germline CDR1 reads LNHDA; CDR2 reads SQIVND (reference sequence). CDR3 length equals 13 residues. The CDR3 spells CATANGRQETQYF. The CDR3 bases are TGTGCCACCGCGAACGGGAGGCAGGAGACCCAGTACTTC.

This clonotype was recorded at least ten times. The chain carries TRBV27 and TRBJ2-7; 8 bases are shared with TRBD1. V lost 3 bases, J lost 6 bases, and 10 bases stayed unmatched. CDR3 length: 15 amino acids. The germline V gene encodes CDR1 MNHEY and CDR2 SMNVEV (reference sequence). CDR3: CASSFSRQGTSEQYF. The CDR3 DNA sequence: TGTGCCAGCAGTTTTTCCCGACAGGGGACCTCCGAGCAGTACTTC.

There are many counts of this clonotype. This rearrangement joins TRBV7-9 to TRBJ2-1; a possible D gene is TRBD2 (6 bases). The length of the CDR3 is 14 residues. Germline values: CDR1 SEHNR, CDR2 FQNEAQ (reference sequence). Trimming took 4 bases from V and 4 from J, leaving 11 bases between them. In nucleotides, the CDR3 is TGTGCCAGCAGCTCAGGGACTTATTACAATGAGCAGTTCTTC. This codes for CASSSGTYYNEQFF.

The rearrangement joins TRBV7-9 to TRBJ2-7; tentatively, D is TRBD2 (5 bases). V gave up 2 bases and J gave up 2 bases, with 10 bases separating them. There are 14 residues in the CDR3. Germline V gene lookup returns CDR1 SEHNR and CDR2 FQNEAQ (reference sequence). The CDR3 region has the DNA TGTGCCAGCAGCTTAAGAGGGAACCCCTACGAGCAGTACTTC. Translation: CASSLRGNPYEQYF.

V is TRBV6-5 and J is TRBJ2-3, with TRBD2 identical over 14 bases. This CDR3 has 19 amino acids. The J segment lost 1 base and the V segment lost 2 bases, leaving 8 bases of the junction unmatched. Germline-derived CDR1 and CDR2 are MNHEY and SVGAGI. CDR3 region: CASSYRGTSGSSGTDTQYF. CDR3 sequence (DNA): TGTGCCAGCAGTTACCGCGGGACTAGCGGGAGTTCTGGCACAGATACGCAGTATTTT.

The table lists this clonotype with many counts. This chain uses TRBV7-8 with TRBJ2-5; maybe TRBD1 (6 bases). V was pared by 8 bases and J by 5 bases, with 12 bases between. The CDR3 totals 12 residues. CDR1 and CDR2 from the germline V gene are SGHVS and FQNEAQ. CDR3 protein: CASGHRAETQYF. CDR3 bases: TGTGCCAGCGGCCACAGGGCGGAGACCCAGTACTTC.

In its sample, this clonotype was seen many times. The chain employs TRBV3-1 and TRBJ2-5; 7 positions agree with TRBD1. The trim removed 4 bases at V and 1 base at J, leaving 9 bases unmatched. Germline values: CDR1 LGHDT, CDR2 YNNKEL (reference sequence). The CDR3 is 16 amino acids. The CDR3 bases are TGTGCCAGCAGCCCTCGGGCAGGGGGTGGCCAAGAGACCCAGTACTTC. Its translation is CASSPRAGGGQETQYF.

This clonotype was seen repeatedly, ten times or more. The chain is built from TRBV28 and TRBJ1-1; D is ambiguous. The CDR3 covers 15 residues. Trimming cost V 6 bases and J 0 bases, with 14 bases left between them. Germline V CDR1 and CDR2: MDHEN, SYDVKM. For the CDR3, the DNA is TGTGCCAGCAGCCTACCCCTTTCTATGAACACTGAAGCTTTCTTT. This codes for CASSLPLSMNTEAFF.

The table lists this clonotype with many counts. This sequence joins TRBV18 and TRBJ2-7; D may match TRBD1 or TRBD2 (5 bases each). This CDR3 is built from 13 residues. From germline, CDR1 is KGHSH and CDR2 LQKENI. Trimming left V 3 bases short and J 2 bases short, with 8 bases between. The CDR3 is CASSPGRAYEQYF. The CDR3 nucleotides read TGTGCCAGCTCACCGGGACGAGCCTACGAGCAGTACTTC.

This clonotype was found many times. The chain joins TRBV5-1 to TRBJ2-1, with TRBD2 matching 15 bases. Germline CDR1 and CDR2: SGHRS and YFSETQ. The CDR3 runs to 16 residues. J was trimmed by 9 bases and V by 4 bases; bases with no gene match: 8. The DNA of the CDR3 is TGCGCCAGCAGCCATGGACTAGCGGGAGGGCACGGTGAGCAGTTCTTC. Protein product: CASSHGLAGGHGEQFF.

This clonotype was detected many times. The J gene is TRBJ2-7, the V gene TRBV28; D remains ambiguous. Germline V gene sequence: CDR1 MDHEN, CDR2 SYDVKM. CDR3 length: 12 amino acids. V was pared by 10 bases and J by 3 bases, with 13 bases between. This chain's CDR3 is CATRTENYEQYF. DNA of the CDR3: TGTGCCACCCGGACGGAAAACTACGAGCAGTACTTC.

Of note for this clonotype: At one end the junction does not follow the germline gene, possibly because of a read error. V is TRBV5-1 and J is TRBJ2-2, with a weak D call TRBD1 (6 bases). Germline V gene data show CDR1 as SGHRS and CDR2 as YFSETQ. The CDR3 is made up of 16 amino acids. The CDR3 region is CASSRRTATNTGELFF. The CDR3 coding sequence is TGTGCCAGCAGTCGTAGGACAGCCACGAACACCGGGGAGCTGTTTTTC.

This clonotype has a count of ten or more. V usage is TRBV5-1 and J usage is TRBJ2-1, with 10 nucleotides matching TRBD2. The ends lost 4 bases at V and 6 bases at J; junction bases unmatched: 7. Per the germline V gene, CDR1 is SGHRS and CDR2 is YFSETQ. This CDR3 is built from 15 residues. CDR3 DNA sequence: TGCGCCAGCAGCCTCCGGACTAGCGGTTTCAATGAGCAGTTCTTC. Protein: CASSLRTSGFNEQFF. Full variable domain (rest looked up from reference TRBV5-1 and TRBJ2-1): KAGVTQTPRYLIKTRGQQVTLSCSPISGHRSVSWYQQTPGQGLQFLFEYFSETQRNKGNFPGRFSGRQFSNSRSEMNVSTLELGDSALYLCASSLRTSGFNEQFFGPGTRLTVL.

V is TRBV12-3 or TRBV12-4 and J is TRBJ2-1; 12 bases match TRBD1. The end of the DNA is better explained by TRBJ2-5, so the J call may be wrong. The CDR3 runs 17 residues. This CDR3 is CASSFRGTGGRRETQYF. CDR3 DNA sequence: TGTGCCAGCAGTTTTCGGGGGACAGGGGGCCGTAGAGAGACCCAGTACTTC.

J is TRBJ2-2 and V is TRBV27, with 9 bases identical to TRBD2. This CDR3 region has 15 residues. From germline, CDR1 is MNHEY and CDR2 SMNVEV (reference sequence). With V trimmed by 3 bases and J by 8 bases, 7 bases remained unmatched. The CDR3 sequence: CASSFISGRTGELFF. Here the CDR3 DNA reads TGTGCCAGCAGTTTTATTAGCGGGAGAACTGGGGAGCTGTTTTTT.

This clonotype was observed many times. V and J are TRBV28 and TRBJ2-7; 7 positions agree with TRBD1. The CDR3 has 16 residues. The ends lost 2 bases at V and 4 bases at J; junction bases unmatched: 11. CDR1 and CDR2 (germline): MDHEN, SYDVKM. The CDR3 region has the DNA TGTGCCAGCAGTTTAAGGGGAAAGGGGGCACAGTACGAGCAGTACTTC. Translating gives CASSLRGKGAQYEQYF. The whole variable domain, remainder taken from reference TRBV28 and TRBJ2-7, is DVKVTQSSRYLVKRTGEKVFLECVQDMDHENMFWYRQDPGLGLRLIYFSYDVKMKEKGDIPEGYSVSREKKERFSLILESASTNQTSMYLCASSLRGKGAQYEQYFGPGTRLTVT.

The gene calls are TRBV6-2 or TRBV6-3 and TRBJ2-1; 13 nucleotides align to TRBD2. CDR3 length: 18 amino acids. Trimming took 6 bases from V and 0 from J; bases not matched to a gene: 8. Germline lookup yields CDR1 MNHEY and CDR2 SVGEGT. DNA of the CDR3: TGTGCCAGCAGAGCCGAGACTAGCGGGGGGAGCTCCTACAATGAGCAGTTCTTC. Protein product: CASRAETSGGSSYNEQFF.

This clonotype has more than one count but fewer than ten. V usage is TRBV6-4 and J usage is TRBJ2-4; weak D call: TRBD1 (6 bases). Germline V gives CDR1 MRHNA, CDR2 SNTAGT. The CDR3 length is 15 residues. The V end lost 0 bases, the J end lost 7 bases, and 13 bases lay between the germline ends. The CDR3: CASSDSLGAQNIQYF. Here the CDR3 DNA reads TGTGCCAGCAGTGACTCGTTGGGGGCACAGAACATTCAGTACTTC.

The rearrangement uses TRBV7-9 and TRBJ1-1; a possible D gene is TRBD1 (6 bases). Germline V gene lookup returns CDR1 SEHNR and CDR2 FQNEAQ (reference sequence). The CDR3 spans 14 residues. With 5 bases removed from V and 6 bases from J, the gap between germline ends came to 16 bases. In nucleotides, the CDR3 is TGTGCCAGCAGCCCCGTACAGGGTAGGCCTGAAGCTTTCTTT. Translated: CASSPVQGRPEAFF.

V gene TRBV10-3 combines with J gene TRBJ2-7; D ambiguous. The germline V and J ends were trimmed by 0 bases and 4 bases, with 13 bases remaining between them. The CDR3 totals 15 residues. Germline values: CDR1 ENHRY, CDR2 SYGVKD. This CDR3 reads CAISESVGIVYEQYF. The CDR3 coding sequence is TGTGCCATCAGTGAGTCGGTGGGGATAGTTTACGAGCAGTACTTC.

V is TRBV7-9 and J is TRBJ2-3; 12 bases match TRBD2. V gave up 5 bases and J gave up 4 bases; unmatched junction bases: 7. Germline CDR1 SEHNR, CDR2 FQNEAQ (reference sequence). The CDR3 is made up of 16 amino acids. The CDR3 reads CASSPTSGSRADTQYF. In DNA, the CDR3 is TGTGCCAGCAGCCCGACTAGCGGGAGTAGGGCAGATACGCAGTATTTT.

This clonotype was counted many times. The chain carries TRBV20-1 and TRBJ2-7; 11 nucleotides match TRBD2. The CDR3 is 15 residues long. Germline lookup yields CDR1 DFQATT and CDR2 SNEGSKA (reference sequence). Trimming cost V 4 bases and J 4 bases; bases outside gene matches: 9. The CDR3 region is CSATPIAGGGYEQYF. CDR3 DNA: TGCAGTGCTACCCCAATAGCGGGAGGGGGGTACGAGCAGTACTTC.

The chain has TRBV19 and TRBJ2-2; D gene unclear. The CDR3 length is 18 residues. Germline V gene sequence: CDR1 LNHDA, CDR2 SQIVND (reference sequence). The V end was cut by 5 bases, the J end by 4 bases, with 23 bases between. CDR3 sequence (DNA): TGTGCCAGTAGTGCTCCTTTAAGACTCCGACTCGTCACCGGGGAGCTGTTTTTT. Its protein product is CASSAPLRLRLVTGELFF.

The chain combines TRBV19 with TRBJ2-2, with D possibly called TRBD1 or TRBD2 (5 bases each). Germline V lookup: CDR1 LNHDA, CDR2 SQIVND (reference sequence). The CDR3 runs 17 residues. The V end lost 1 base, the J end lost 4 bases, and 16 bases lay between the germline ends. The CDR3 loop is CASSIVGAVLGTGELFF. The CDR3 nucleotides are TGTGCCAGTAGTATAGTCGGGGCTGTCCTCGGCACCGGGGAGCTGTTTTTT.

This clonotype showed up many times. The chain joins TRBV12-3 or TRBV12-4 to TRBJ1-5; TRBD1 matches at 8 bases. Trimming took 4 bases from V and 0 from J; bases not matched to a gene: 11. The CDR3 is 18 amino acids. Here the CDR3 DNA reads TGTGCCAGCAGTTACAGGGGGTCCGGACAAAGTAGCAATCAGCCCCAGCATTTT. It is translated as CASSYRGSGQSSNQPQHF.